One sample yielded the 2 T cell receptor beta chains listed below, sequenced in a study of Ad26.COV2.S vaccination and SARS-CoV-2 variants. The treatment: 15 to 20 received Ad26.COV2.S at low or high dose, single or two shots; several received placebo; per-sample allocation not given. Vaccine and placebo recipients were sampled on day 63 after the first injection. Sequencing used immunoSEQ multiplex PCR; TCRdb keeps in-frame clones, though not all of them. This table has 500,000 or so clones, around nine tenths appearing once. The material sequenced was peripheral blood, taken in a trial of Ad26.COV2.S vaccine versus placebo. The source is a person between 18 and 65 years old who received the Ad26.COV2.S COVID-19 vaccine or a placebo.

The chain couples TRBV12-3 or TRBV12-4 to TRBJ1-1; D unclear. The CDR3 covers 10 residues. Deletions cut 11 bases from V and 7 bases from J, with 11 bases between. The DNA of the CDR3 is TGTGCCTCGGGGAGTTTTGAAGCTTTCTTT. The encoded protein is CASGSFEAFF.

The chain combines TRBV5-6 with TRBJ1-6; D is perhaps TRBD1 (6 bases). The V gene's germline CDR1 is SGHDT and CDR2 YYEEEE. Trimming removed 1 base from V and 7 bases from J, with 18 bases in between. The CDR3 totals 17 residues. The CDR3 reads CASSLFSSGASNSPLHF. The DNA for the CDR3 is TGTGCCAGCAGCTTGTTTTCGTCGGGGGCTTCCAATTCACCCCTCCACTTT. Combining the CDR3 with reference TRBV5-6 and TRBJ1-6 gives the whole variable domain DAGVTQSPTHLIKTRGQQVTLRCSPKSGHDTVSWYQQALGQGPQFIFQYYEEEERQRGNFPDRFSGHQFPNYSSELNVNALLLGDSALYLCASSLFSSGASNSPLHFGNGTRLTVT.